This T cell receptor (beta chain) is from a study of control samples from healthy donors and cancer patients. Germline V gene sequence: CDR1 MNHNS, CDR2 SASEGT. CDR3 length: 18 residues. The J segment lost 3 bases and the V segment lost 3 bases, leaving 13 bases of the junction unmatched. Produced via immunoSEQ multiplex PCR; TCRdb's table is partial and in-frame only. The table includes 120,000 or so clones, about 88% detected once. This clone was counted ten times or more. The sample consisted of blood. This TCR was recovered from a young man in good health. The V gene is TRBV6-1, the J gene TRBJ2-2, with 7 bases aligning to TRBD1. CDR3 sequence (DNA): TGTGCCAGCAGTGAGAGACCTTCGGGGACAGTGTACACCGGGGAGCTGTTTTTT. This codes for CASSERPSGTVYTGELFF.